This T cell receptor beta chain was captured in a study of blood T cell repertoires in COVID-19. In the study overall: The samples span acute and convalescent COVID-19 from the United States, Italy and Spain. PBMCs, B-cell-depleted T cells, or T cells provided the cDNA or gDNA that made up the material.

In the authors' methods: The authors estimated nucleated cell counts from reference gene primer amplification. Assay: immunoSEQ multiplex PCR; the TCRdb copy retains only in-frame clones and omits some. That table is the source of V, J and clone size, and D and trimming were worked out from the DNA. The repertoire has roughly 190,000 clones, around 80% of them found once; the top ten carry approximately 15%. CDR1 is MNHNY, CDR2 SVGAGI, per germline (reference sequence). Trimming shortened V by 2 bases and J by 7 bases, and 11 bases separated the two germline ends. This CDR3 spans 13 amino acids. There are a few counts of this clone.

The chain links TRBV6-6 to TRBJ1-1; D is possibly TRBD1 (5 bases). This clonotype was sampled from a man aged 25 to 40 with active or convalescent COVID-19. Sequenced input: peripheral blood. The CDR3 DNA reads TGTGCCAGCAGTTACGGCAGGGAGGTTGAAGCTTTCTTT. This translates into CASSYGREVEAFF.